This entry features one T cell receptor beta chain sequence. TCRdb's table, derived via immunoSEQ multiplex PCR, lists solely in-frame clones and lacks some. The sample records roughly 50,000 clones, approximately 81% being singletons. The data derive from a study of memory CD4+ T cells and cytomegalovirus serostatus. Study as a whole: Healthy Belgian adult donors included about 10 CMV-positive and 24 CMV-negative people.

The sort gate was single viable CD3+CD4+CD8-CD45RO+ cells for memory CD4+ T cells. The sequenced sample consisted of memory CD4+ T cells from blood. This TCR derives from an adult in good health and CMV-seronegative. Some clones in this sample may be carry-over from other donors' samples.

CDR3 bases: TGTGCCAGCAGCTGGAGACTAGCGGGAGGTGCCGGGGAGCTGTTTTTT. It translates to CASSWRLAGGAGELFF. The J gene is TRBJ2-2, the V gene TRBV5-6, with 13 bases matching TRBD2. The CDR3 spans 16 residues. Trimming removed 3 bases from V and 6 bases from J; junction bases left unmatched: 5. Germline V lookup: CDR1 SGHDT, CDR2 YYEEEE.